A selection of T cell receptor beta chains follows, all from one sample in a study of cytomegalovirus exposure and HLA in healthy donors. Here immunoSEQ multiplex PCR was the method, and the copy in TCRdb shows in-frame clones only, minus some. The sample has 100,000 to 150,000 clones, 66% seen once. The sequenced sample consisted of PBMCs. All receptors derive from a man aged 18 to 30 in good health and CMV-seronegative. The CDR3 runs from the conserved cysteine through the conserved F or W. The D gene is left open where the match is weak. Clone size, where shown, is once, few, many, or a class for clones that have expanded.

J	D	size	V	CDR3	DNA
TRBJ2-1	-	-	TRBV2	CASSDRAPFYNEQFF	TGTGCCAGCAGTGACAGGGCCCCCTTTTACAATGAGCAGTTCTTC
TRBJ2-3	TRBD2	-	TRBV9	CASRAGTDTQYF	TGTGCCAGCAGAGCGGGGACAGATACGCAGTATTTT
TRBJ2-2	TRBD2	-	TRBV19	CASSILAGSTGELFF	TGTGCCAGTAGTATATTAGCGGGGTCCACCGGGGAGCTGTTTTTT
TRBJ1-1	-	once	TRBV28	CASSPPLLRGTEAFF	TGTGCCAGCAGTCCACCGTTGTTGCGGGGCACTGAAGCTTTCTTT
TRBJ1-3	TRBD1	once	TRBV28	CASSPPGQVHGNTIYF	TGTGCCAGCAGTCCGCCGGGACAGGTCCATGGAAACACCATATATTTT
TRBJ2-5	-	-	TRBV6-6	CASSYFRAETQYF	TGTGCCAGCAGTTACTTCAGGGCTGAGACCCAGTACTTC
TRBJ1-4	-	-	TRBV19	CASSGGAATNEKLFF	TGTGCCAGTAGTGGAGGGGCTGCAACTAATGAAAAACTGTTTTTT
TRBJ1-5	TRBD1	-	TRBV7-8	CASSTIRQGGQPQHF	TGTGCCAGCAGCACGATTCGACAGGGCGGTCAGCCCCAGCATTTT
TRBJ2-1	-	-	TRBV11-2	CASSLVQGSLEQFF	TGTGCCAGCAGCTTAGTTCAGGGGTCCCTTGAGCAGTTCTTC
TRBJ1-2	TRBD1	-	TRBV7-2	CASSPQGATRSGYTF	TGTGCCAGCAGCCCCCAGGGGGCGACACGATCGGGCTACACCTTC
TRBJ2-2	TRBD1	-	TRBV4-1	CASSQEGTANTGELFF	TGCGCCAGCAGCCAGGAAGGGACAGCGAACACCGGGGAGCTGTTTTTT
TRBJ2-1	-	-	TRBV7-3	CASSLGGGTRSDNEQFF	TGTGCCAGCAGCTTGGGGGGTGGGACCCGATCTGACAATGAGCAGTTCTTC
TRBJ1-2	-	-	TRBV6-5	CATARGYGYTF	TGTGCCACCGCCCGGGGCTATGGCTACACCTTC
TRBJ2-7	TRBD1	-	TRBV25-1	CASKGQHSYEQYF	TGTGCCAGCAAGGGACAGCACTCCTACGAGCAGTACTTC
TRBJ1-1	TRBD1	-	TRBV7-9	CSSSLVTGAPENTEAFF	TGTTCCAGCAGCTTAGTTACAGGGGCCCCCGAGAACACTGAAGCTTTCTTT
TRBJ2-7	-	-	TRBV7-9	CASSLGVPYEQYF	TGTGCCAGCAGCTTAGGAGTCCCCTACGAGCAGTACTTC
TRBJ1-1	-	once	TRBV19	CASYSRAQARGTEAFF	TGTGCCAGTTATTCCCGAGCGCAGGCAAGAGGGACTGAAGCTTTCTTT
TRBJ2-7	-	-	TRBV19	CASSIFGDSTKLF	TGTGCCAGTAGTATTTTCGGGGATTCTACGAAGCTTTTC
TRBJ2-3	-	-	TRBV27	CASSFLGTDTQYF	TGTGCCAGCAGTTTTCTAGGCACAGATACGCAGTATTTT
TRBJ1-6	-	-	TRBV5-6	CASSLTTGVGSLHF	TGTGCCAGCAGCTTGACTACAGGAGTCGGATCCCTCCACTTT
TRBJ1-1	TRBD1	-	TRBV5-1	CASSLIPGGGMNTEAFF	TGCGCCAGCAGCTTAATCCCAGGGGGCGGGATGAACACTGAAGCTTTCTTT
TRBJ2-6	-	few	TRBV4-1	CASSLASGANVLTF	TGCGCCAGCAGCTTAGCTAGCGGGGCCAACGTCCTGACTTTC
TRBJ2-5	TRBD1	-	TRBV11-3	CASSLVTRGRGGETQYF	TGTGCCAGCAGCTTAGTAACCAGGGGGCGCGGTGGGGAGACCCAGTACTTC
TRBJ1-4	-	once	TRBV6-5	CASSPNRVTNEKLFF	TGTGCCAGCAGCCCGAACAGGGTTACTAATGAAAAACTGTTTTTT
TRBJ1-5	-	-	TRBV4-1	CASSQGVNQPQHF	TGCGCCAGCAGCCAGGGAGTCAATCAGCCCCAGCATTTT
TRBJ1-1	TRBD1	-	TRBV18	CASSYRGDTEAFF	TGTGCCAGCTCATACAGGGGTGACACTGAAGCTTTCTTT
TRBJ2-5	TRBD2	-	TRBV25-1	CASKGSGRKETQYF	TGTGCCAGCAAGGGGAGCGGGAGGAAAGAGACCCAGTACTTC
TRBJ1-1	-	few	TRBV28	CASSPDYDTEAFF	TGTGCCAGCAGCCCTGACTACGACACTGAAGCTTTCTTT
TRBJ2-4	TRBD2	-	TRBV5-1	CASSFTSGNIQYF	TGCGCCAGCAGCTTCACTAGCGGGAACATTCAGTACTTC
TRBJ1-5	-	-	TRBV6-6	CASIPGINQPQHF	TGTGCCAGCATTCCAGGGATAAATCAGCCCCAGCATTTT
TRBJ1-1	-	-	TRBV30	CAYKREMNTEAFF	TGTGCCTACAAGAGGGAAATGAACACTGAAGCTTTCTTT
TRBJ2-5	-	-	TRBV7-2	CASRGRGFRETQYF	TGTGCCAGCAGGGGGAGGGGGTTTCGGGAGACCCAGTACTTC
TRBJ2-1	TRBD2	-	TRBV28	CASRDYSGSAFNEQFF	TGTGCCAGCAGGGATTATAGCGGGAGCGCCTTCAATGAGCAGTTCTTC
TRBJ2-3	TRBD1	-	TRBV14	CASSPDRGRGDTQYF	TGTGCCAGCAGCCCCGACAGGGGGCGGGGAGATACGCAGTATTTT
TRBJ2-1	-	-	TRBV5-4	CASSAGRSYNEQFF	TGTGCCAGCAGCGCGGGTAGGTCCTACAATGAGCAGTTCTTC
TRBJ2-2	-	-	TRBV5-6	CASSLLTGELFF	TGTGCCAGCAGCTTGTTGACTGGGGAGCTGTTTTTT
TRBJ2-7	TRBD2	-	TRBV13	CASSSFGGGRPYEQYF	TGTGCCAGCAGCTCCTTCGGCGGGGGGCGACCGTACGAGCAGTACTTC
TRBJ1-2	-	-	TRBV28	CASQTPGGGYGYTF	TGTGCCAGCCAGACTCCGGGAGGGGGCTATGGCTACACCTTC
TRBJ1-3	TRBD1	-	TRBV30	CAWSPRGRGGNTIYF	TGTGCCTGGAGCCCCAGGGGGCGTGGAGGAAACACCATATATTTT
TRBJ2-3	-	-	TRBV5-6	CASSLSGVDTQYF	TGTGCCAGCAGCTTGTCCGGGGTAGATACGCAGTATTTT
TRBJ2-3	-	-	TRBV5-1	CASSLEWRTDTQYF	TGCGCCAGCAGCTTGGAATGGAGAACAGATACGCAGTATTTT
TRBJ2-1	-	-	TRBV5-6	CASLRPSPYNEQFF	TGTGCCAGCCTCAGGCCCTCTCCTTACAATGAGCAGTTCTTC
TRBJ1-2	TRBD1	-	TRBV6-5	CASSIGQGGYGYTF	TGTGCCAGCAGTATCGGACAGGGCGGCTATGGCTACACCTTC
TRBJ1-1	TRBD1	-	TRBV28	CASSRGTDGEAFF	TGTGCCAGCAGCCGTGGGACAGACGGAGAAGCTTTCTTT